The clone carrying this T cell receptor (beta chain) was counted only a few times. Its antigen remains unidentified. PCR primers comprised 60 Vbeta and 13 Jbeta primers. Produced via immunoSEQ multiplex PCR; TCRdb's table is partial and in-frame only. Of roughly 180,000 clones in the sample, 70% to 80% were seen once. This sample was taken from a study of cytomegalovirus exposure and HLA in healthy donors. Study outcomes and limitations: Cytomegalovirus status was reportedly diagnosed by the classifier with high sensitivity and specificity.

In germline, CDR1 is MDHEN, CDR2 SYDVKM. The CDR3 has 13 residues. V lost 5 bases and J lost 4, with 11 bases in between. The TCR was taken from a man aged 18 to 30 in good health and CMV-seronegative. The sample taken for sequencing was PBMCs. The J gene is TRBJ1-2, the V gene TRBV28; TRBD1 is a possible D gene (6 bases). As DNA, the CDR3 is TGTGCCAGCAGTGGGGCGGACAGCTATGGCTACACCTTC. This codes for CASSGADSYGYTF.